Given below is one T cell receptor (beta chain) in context. The antigen remains unidentified. Per the germline V gene, CDR1 is SGHDT and CDR2 is YYEEEE. This CDR3 is 15 amino acids long. V lost 0 bases and J lost 4; bases outside the gene matches: 6. The source of the sample is a study of T cell responses to AZD1222 COVID-19 vaccine. Only in-frame clones appear in the TCRdb table, and some are missing; sequencing was by immunoSEQ multiplex PCR. This sample yields over 75,000 clones, of which around 85% are seen a single time; approximately 10% belongs to the top ten. Whole-study results and caveats: Vaccine-associated CD4 TCRs ranged over spike, dominating at 160-218 and 743-854.

Researchers grouped second doses given at about 4 or about 12 weeks into one pool. This specimen was peripheral blood, taken 28 days after the second AZD1222 dose. This TCR was sampled from an adult who received the AZD1222 COVID-19 vaccine. The chain employs TRBV5-6 and TRBJ1-2; TRBD1 matches 7 bases. CDR3 loop: CASSLVTGVAYGYTF. For the CDR3, the DNA is TGTGCCAGCAGCTTGGTCACAGGGGTTGCCTATGGCTACACCTTC.